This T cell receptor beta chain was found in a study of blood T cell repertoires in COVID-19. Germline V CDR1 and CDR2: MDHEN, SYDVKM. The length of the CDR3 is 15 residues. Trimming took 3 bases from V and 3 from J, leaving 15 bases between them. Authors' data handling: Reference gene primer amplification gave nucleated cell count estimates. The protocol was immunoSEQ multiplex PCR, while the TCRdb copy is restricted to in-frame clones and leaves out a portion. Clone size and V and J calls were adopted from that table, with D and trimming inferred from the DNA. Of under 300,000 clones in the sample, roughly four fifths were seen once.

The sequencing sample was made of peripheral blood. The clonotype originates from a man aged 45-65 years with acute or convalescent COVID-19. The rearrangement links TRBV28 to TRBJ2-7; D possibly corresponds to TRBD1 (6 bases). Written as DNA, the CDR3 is TGTGCCAGCAGTTTGGGAACAGGGCGAATCTACGAGCAGTACTTC. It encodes CASSLGTGRIYEQYF.